Following are 13 T cell receptor beta chains from one sample sequenced in a study of T cells after yellow fever vaccination. TCRdb called the 5' RACE reads again in MiXCR, with one record for every CDR3 protein. The sample has 550,000 to 750,000 distinct CDR3 sequences, about 14% seen once. The specimen was PBMCs, collected on the day of the yellow fever booster vaccination. These receptors originate from a man younger than 40 who received the YFV17D yellow fever vaccine.

This clonotype has a handful of counts. V usage is TRBV2 and J usage is TRBJ2-3, with D possibly being TRBD2 (6 bases). From germline, CDR1 is SNHLY and CDR2 FYNNEI. This CDR3 region has 14 residues. V dropped 3 bases and J dropped 1 base, with 8 bases sitting between them. CDR3 amino acids: CASSDKRGTDTQYF. For the CDR3, the DNA is TGTGCCAGCAGTGACAAGCGGGGCACAGATACGCAGTATTTT.

This clonotype was counted between two and nine times. This chain connects TRBV19 to TRBJ2-5; a possible D gene is TRBD2 (5 bases). The CDR3 has 17 residues. The V end lost 5 bases, the J end lost 4 bases, and 23 bases lay between the germline ends. Germline V CDR1 and CDR2: LNHDA, SQIVND (reference sequence). The CDR3 nucleotides read TGTGCCAGTAGTCCCTTTCGGAGCGGTTCATACCCAGAGACCCAGTACTTC. The encoded protein is CASSPFRSGSYPETQYF.

This clonotype occurred a few times. The chain uses TRBV28 and TRBJ2-7; 9 bases are a match to TRBD1. The CDR3 length is 16 residues. Looked up from germline, CDR1 is MDHEN and CDR2 is SYDVKM. Trimming cost V 1 base and J 0 bases; bases outside gene matches: 4. The CDR3: CASSLSGQGFSYEQYF. For the CDR3, the DNA is TGTGCCAGCAGTTTATCGGGACAGGGTTTCTCCTACGAGCAGTACTTC.

V gene TRBV12-3 or TRBV12-4 combines with J gene TRBJ2-1, with D maybe TRBD1 (5 bases). CDR3 length equals 13 residues. Trimming pared 7 bases from V and 2 bases from J, leaving 9 bases between. CDR3 DNA sequence: TGTGCCAGCACCCAGGACACCTACAATGAGCAGTTCTTC. Translated, it gives CASTQDTYNEQFF.

The chain is built from TRBV6-1 and TRBJ2-4; 9 nucleotides match TRBD1. CDR1 and CDR2 from the germline V gene are MNHNS and SASEGT. The V gene end was trimmed by 8 bases and the J gene end by 5 bases; junction bases not matched to a gene: 4. This CDR3 has 13 residues. Here the CDR3 DNA reads TGTGCCAGCCGAAGGACAGGGGAAAACATTCAGTACTTC. Amino acid sequence: CASRRTGENIQYF.

There are many counts of this clonotype. This chain links TRBV10-2 with TRBJ2-5; D uncertain. V was shortened by 7 bases and J by 4 bases, with 13 bases between the two germline ends. CDR1 and CDR2 (germline): WSHSY, SAAADI. The CDR3 contains 13 residues. CDR3 in DNA: TGCGCCAGCAATTCACCGGAGAGAGAGACCCAGTACTTC. This codes for CASNSPERETQYF.

This clonotype was counted between two and nine times. The chain combines TRBV7-2 with TRBJ2-7, with TRBD2 identical over 9 bases. The CDR3 has 17 residues. CDR1 and CDR2 from the germline V gene are SGHTA and FQGNSA. V shed 5 bases, J shed 9 bases, and the junction held 20 bases outside the gene matches. The CDR3 loop is CASSIHQGLAGRLGQYF. The DNA for the CDR3 is TGTGCCAGCAGCATCCACCAGGGACTAGCAGGCCGGTTGGGGCAGTACTTC.

J is TRBJ2-5 and V is TRBV5-5; the D gene is possibly TRBD2 (5 bases). CDR3 length: 14 residues. V was pared by 1 base and J by 0 bases, with 7 bases between. Germline V gene data show CDR1 as SGHKS and CDR2 as YYEKEE (reference sequence). The CDR3 loop reads CASSLPDYQETQYF. Here the CDR3 DNA reads TGTGCCAGCAGCTTGCCGGACTACCAAGAGACCCAGTACTTC.

This clonotype was observed a handful of times. V and J are TRBV6-2 or TRBV6-3 and TRBJ2-1; 10 nucleotides agree with TRBD2. Germline trimming cut 5 bases from V and 5 bases from J; bases unmatched to any gene: 6. CDR3 size: 15 residues. CDR1 and CDR2 (germline): MNHEY, SVGEGT. The CDR3 protein is CASSPSGRANNEQFF. The CDR3 nucleotides are TGTGCCAGCAGTCCAAGCGGGAGGGCCAACAATGAGCAGTTCTTC.

This clonotype was detected a few times. The chain couples TRBV29-1 to TRBJ2-1, with unresolved D. This CDR3 is 13 amino acids long. V lost 2 bases, J lost 8 bases, and 13 bases lay in between. From germline, CDR1 is SQVTM and CDR2 ANQGSEA. The CDR3 loop is CSVEHPKSYEQFF. CDR3 coding DNA: TGCAGCGTTGAACACCCAAAAAGCTATGAGCAGTTCTTC.

This clonotype was observed at least ten times. The V gene is TRBV11-2, the J gene TRBJ2-1, with D perhaps TRBD2 (5 bases). CDR1 and CDR2 (germline): SGHAT, FQNNGV. The length of the CDR3 is 14 residues. With 4 bases removed from V and 5 bases from J, the gap between germline ends came to 12 bases. CDR3 DNA sequence: TGTGCCAGCAGCTCCTCGGGAAATCACAATGAGCAGTTCTTC. Protein sequence: CASSSSGNHNEQFF.

This clonotype appeared many times. The chain links TRBV20-1 to TRBJ2-3; TRBD2 matches 7 bases. This CDR3 comprises 12 residues. Germline CDR1 DFQATT, CDR2 SNEGSKA (reference sequence). Trimming at V came to 0 bases and at J to 11 bases, leaving 5 bases not matched to a gene. The CDR3, as DNA: TGCAGTGCTAGAGAATCAACTAGCGAGCAGTATTTT. Its translation is CSARESTSEQYF.

This clonotype occurred a few times. The rearrangement joins TRBV20-1 to TRBJ1-1, with 10 bases fitting TRBD1. The junction had 8 bases not matched to a gene; V was cut back by 6 bases and J by 1 base. CDR3 length: 15 amino acids. The V gene's germline CDR1 is DFQATT and CDR2 SNEGSKA (reference sequence). The CDR3 loop is CSASDRGLTNTEAFF. In DNA, the CDR3 is TGCAGTGCGAGTGACAGGGGGCTAACGAACACTGAAGCTTTCTTT.